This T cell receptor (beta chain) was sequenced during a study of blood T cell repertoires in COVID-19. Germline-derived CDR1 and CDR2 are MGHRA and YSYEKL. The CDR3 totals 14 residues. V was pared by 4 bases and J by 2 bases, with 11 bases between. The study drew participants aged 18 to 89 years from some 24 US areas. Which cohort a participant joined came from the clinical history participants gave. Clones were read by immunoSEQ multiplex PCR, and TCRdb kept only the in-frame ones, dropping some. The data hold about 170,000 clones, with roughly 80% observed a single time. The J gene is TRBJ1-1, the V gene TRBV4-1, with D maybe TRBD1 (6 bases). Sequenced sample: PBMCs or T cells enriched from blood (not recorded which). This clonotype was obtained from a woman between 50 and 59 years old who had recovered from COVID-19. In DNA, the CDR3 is TGCGCCAGCAGCCCCCCGGACAGAAACACTGAAGCTTTCTTT. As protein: CASSPPDRNTEAFF.